Below, 27 T cell receptor beta chains from the same sample are listed, as sequenced in a study of OX40 agonist ivuxolimab in advanced cancers. The data were produced by immunoSEQ multiplex PCR, yet TCRdb's version contains in-frame clones alone and is incomplete. The data show about 65,000 clones, with more than 70% seen just once and roughly 1% held by the top ten. Source: CD4+ or CD8+ T cells sorted from blood, taken in a trial of the OX40 agonist ivuxolimab. These receptors were collected from an adult with an advanced solid tumor such as melanoma, head and neck, liver or kidney cancer.

In its sample, this clone was seen once. The rearrangement links TRBV10-2 to TRBJ2-2, with D possibly matching TRBD2 (6 bases). From germline, CDR1 is WSHSY and CDR2 SAAADI. The V end lost 8 bases, the J end lost 2 bases, and 12 bases lay between the germline ends. This CDR3 has 14 residues. Here the CDR3 DNA reads TGCGCCAGCCTACGGGGGTCAAACACCGGGGAGCTGTTTTTT. The encoded protein is CASLRGSNTGELFF.

This sequence joins TRBV5-1 and TRBJ1-6; D is undetermined. CDR1 and CDR2 (germline): SGHRS, YFSETQ. V shed 0 bases and J shed 10 bases, with 17 bases lying between them. The length of the CDR3 is 16 residues. CDR3 coding DNA: TGCGCCAGCAGCTTGGCCGGGAGGCGGTTCGAATCACCCCTCCACTTT. It encodes CASSLAGRRFESPLHF.

The J gene is TRBJ2-1, the V gene TRBV30, with 8 bases identical to TRBD1. J lost 7 bases, V lost 1 base, and 12 bases had no gene match. The CDR3 has 16 amino acids. Per the germline V gene, CDR1 is GTSNPN and CDR2 is SVGIG (reference sequence). DNA for the CDR3: TGTGCCTGGAGTGGGTTTGGACAGGGACGGGAGAATGAGCAGTTCTTC. It yields the protein CAWSGFGQGRENEQFF.

The chain uses TRBV30 and TRBJ1-1; D remains ambiguous. The CDR3 length is 11 residues. V lost 3 bases and J 2 bases, leaving 4 bases between the germline ends. Looked up from germline, CDR1 is GTSNPN and CDR2 is SVGIG (reference sequence). In DNA form, the CDR3 reads TGTGCCTGGAGGGGAAACACTGAAGCTTTCTTT. Translation: CAWRGNTEAFF.

A single count supports this clone. The V gene is TRBV5-1, the J gene TRBJ2-5, with TRBD1 matching 10 bases. V lost 5 bases, J lost 2 bases, and 9 bases stayed unmatched. Germline loops: CDR1 SGHRS, CDR2 YFSETQ. This CDR3 has 16 residues. CDR3 loop: CASSFGQGVSQETQYF. The CDR3 DNA reads as TGCGCCAGCAGTTTTGGACAGGGGGTATCACAAGAGACCCAGTACTTC.

CDR3 bases: TGTGCCAGCAGTGAAGCGGGGCTCTATGGCTACACCTTC. This codes for CASSEAGLYGYTF. This chain joins TRBV6-1 and TRBJ1-2; maybe TRBD1 (5 bases). The ends were cut back, 0 bases at V and 4 bases at J, with 6 bases in the middle. The germline gives CDR1 MNHNS, CDR2 SASEGT. The CDR3 extends over 13 amino acids.

The chain carries TRBV7-2 and TRBJ1-5, with D tentatively TRBD1 (6 bases). V lost 5 bases to trimming and J lost 7 bases, with 12 bases between them. The CDR3 extends over 13 amino acids. Germline values: CDR1 SGHTA, CDR2 FQGNSA. The CDR3 region is CASSPTGGQPQHF. The CDR3 bases are TGTGCCAGCAGCCCGACAGGTGGGCAGCCCCAGCATTTT.

The V gene is TRBV6-5, the J gene TRBJ2-7, with 7 bases matching TRBD2. The CDR3 contains 14 residues. Germline CDR1 reads MNHEY; CDR2 reads SVGAGI. V dropped 5 bases and J dropped 3; count of bases not matched to a gene: 7. The CDR3: CASSEVGEGYEQYF. The DNA of the CDR3 is TGTGCCAGCAGTGAGGTCGGGGAGGGCTACGAGCAGTACTTC.

The rearrangement links TRBV7-2 to TRBJ1-3; D ambiguous. Germline CDR1 is SGHTA and CDR2 is FQGNSA. Trimming stripped 1 base from V and 3 bases from J, with 4 bases between. This CDR3 has 13 residues. CDR3 residues: CASSLEFGNTIYF. The CDR3 region has the DNA TGTGCCAGCAGCTTAGAGTTTGGAAACACCATATATTTT. The whole variable domain, remainder taken from reference TRBV7-2 and TRBJ1-3, is GAGVSQSPSNKVTEKGKDVELRCDPISGHTALYWYRQSLGQGLEFLIYFQGNSAPDKSGLPSDRFSAERTGGSVSTLTIQRTQQEDSAVYLCASSLEFGNTIYFGEGSWLTVV.

The chain employs TRBV5-4 and TRBJ2-1; 16 bases are a match to TRBD2. Looked up from germline, CDR1 is SGHNT and CDR2 is YYREEE (reference sequence). This CDR3 is 18 amino acids long. The J segment lost 4 bases and the V segment lost 2 bases, leaving 6 bases of the junction unmatched. The CDR3 loop reads CASSFPGTSGGAYNEQFF. The CDR3 region has the DNA TGTGCCAGCAGCTTCCCCGGGACTAGCGGGGGGGCTTACAATGAGCAGTTCTTC.

The J gene is TRBJ2-7, the V gene TRBV6-5; maybe TRBD1 (6 bases). The CDR3 is 15 residues long. Germline V CDR1 and CDR2: MNHEY, SVGAGI. V was clipped by 6 bases and J by 3 bases, with 18 bases between them. The CDR3 here is CASRPPTGSIYEQYF. The DNA of the CDR3 is TGTGCCAGCAGGCCGCCCACAGGGAGTATCTACGAGCAGTACTTC.

DNA of the CDR3: TGTGCCAGCAGCCCGGACGCGAGCTCCTATAATTCACCCCTCCACTTT. Protein sequence: CASSPDASSYNSPLHF. The chain is built from TRBV2 and TRBJ1-6; D call uncertain. CDR1 and CDR2 from the germline V gene are SNHLY and FYNNEI. The CDR3 runs to 16 residues. V lost 6 bases to trimming and J lost 0 bases, with 12 bases between them.

CDR3 loop: CASKPDAGLTLNTEAFF. The CDR3 DNA is TGCGCCAGCAAACCCGACGCAGGCCTAACCTTGAACACTGAAGCTTTCTTT. This chain joins TRBV5-1 and TRBJ1-1; no definite D call. The V and J ends lost 6 bases and 0 bases respectively, with 21 bases between them. Germline loops: CDR1 SGHRS, CDR2 YFSETQ. The CDR3 is made up of 17 amino acids.

V usage is TRBV19 and J usage is TRBJ1-2; 7 positions agree with TRBD1. This CDR3 is 14 amino acids long. The V gene end was trimmed by 4 bases and the J gene end by 8 bases; junction bases not matched to a gene: 10. CDR1 LNHDA and CDR2 SQIVND come from the germline V gene (reference sequence). The CDR3 DNA reads TGTGCCAGTAGTAGCCAGGACAGGCAAAGGGGCTACACCTTC. Translating gives CASSSQDRQRGYTF.

The chain has TRBV4-2 and TRBJ2-1; 14 nucleotides line up with TRBD2. CDR1 LGHNA and CDR2 YNFKEQ come from the germline V gene. This CDR3 is 20 amino acids long. Trimming removed 0 bases from V and 4 bases from J; junction bases left unmatched: 11. The CDR3 loop reads CASSQDPTSGGGRIYNEQFF. CDR3 coding DNA: TGTGCCAGCAGCCAAGATCCGACTAGCGGGGGGGGAAGGATTTACAATGAGCAGTTCTTC.

The chain is built from TRBV6-1 and TRBJ1-5, with D possibly being TRBD1 (5 bases). Germline lookup yields CDR1 MNHNS and CDR2 SASEGT. This CDR3 is 15 amino acids long. V dropped 4 bases and J dropped 0 bases, with 10 bases sitting between them. CDR3 region: CASSVQGPSNQPQHF. CDR3 DNA sequence: TGTGCCAGCAGTGTCCAGGGCCCTAGCAATCAGCCCCAGCATTTT.

V gene TRBV28 combines with J gene TRBJ2-5; 9 nucleotides match TRBD1. This CDR3 has 15 amino acids. The V segment lost 6 bases and the J segment 4 bases; nucleotides outside the gene matches: 9. Germline-derived CDR1 and CDR2 are MDHEN and SYDVKM. CDR3 protein: CASRSQGAQVETQYF. CDR3 nucleotide sequence: TGTGCCAGCAGATCACAGGGGGCGCAAGTAGAGACCCAGTACTTC.

In DNA form, the CDR3 reads TGTGCCAGCAGACCGGGGGGGTCAACTAATGAAAAACTGTTTTTT. It encodes CASRPGGSTNEKLFF. The chain is built from TRBV25-1 and TRBJ1-4, with a tentative D call TRBD1 (5 bases). Germline V gene lookup returns CDR1 MGHDK and CDR2 SYGVNS. V gave up 6 bases and J gave up 0 bases, with 11 bases separating them. CDR3 length: 15 amino acids.

The rearrangement uses TRBV5-5 and TRBJ1-2; D remains ambiguous. The CDR3 has 14 residues. V lost 0 bases, J lost 2 bases, and 8 bases lay in between. Germline V CDR1 and CDR2: SGHKS, YYEKEE (reference sequence). In DNA, the CDR3 is TGTGCCAGCAGCTTGGACAGCTCCAACTATGGCTACACCTTC. As protein: CASSLDSSNYGYTF.

The chain is built from TRBV10-3 and TRBJ2-7; weak D call: TRBD1 (6 bases). V was trimmed by 10 bases and J by 3 bases, leaving 22 bases between them. This CDR3 comprises 15 residues. CDR1 is ENHRY and CDR2 is SYGVKD in the germline V gene. The DNA for the CDR3 is TGTGCCACCAGGTCGCTGGGGACAAACGTCTACGAGCAGTACTTC. It yields the protein CATRSLGTNVYEQYF.

The chain recombines TRBV5-4 with TRBJ1-1; possibly TRBD1 for D (5 bases). The V end was cut by 0 bases, the J end by 4 bases, with 13 bases between. The germline gives CDR1 SGHNT, CDR2 YYREEE (reference sequence). The CDR3 has 15 amino acids. The CDR3: CASSLEAGIPTEAFF. DNA for the CDR3: TGTGCCAGCAGCTTGGAAGCAGGGATTCCCACTGAAGCTTTCTTT.

The CDR3 sequence is CASSSLTEPYGYTF. Written as DNA, the CDR3 is TGTGCCAGCAGCTCACTGACAGAACCCTATGGCTACACCTTC. The chain couples TRBV5-6 to TRBJ1-2; weak D call: TRBD1 (5 bases). V lost 3 bases, J lost 4 bases, and 13 bases lay in between. The CDR3 runs to 14 residues. CDR1 is SGHDT and CDR2 is YYEEEE in the germline V gene. The full variable domain, in which reference TRBV5-6 and TRBJ1-2 provide the parts outside the CDR3, is DAGVTQSPTHLIKTRGQQVTLRCSPKSGHDTVSWYQQALGQGPQFIFQYYEEEERQRGNFPDRFSGHQFPNYSSELNVNALLLGDSALYLCASSSLTEPYGYTFGSGTRLTVV.

The chain links TRBV15 to TRBJ2-2, with 8 bases lining up with TRBD2. The V gene's germline CDR1 is LNHNV and CDR2 YYDKDF (reference sequence). V trimming: 4 bases; J trimming: 1 base; junction bases outside the gene matches: 5. This CDR3 contains 16 residues. This CDR3 is CATSTREGLNTGELFF. CDR3 sequence (DNA): TGTGCCACCAGCACCCGGGAGGGATTGAACACCGGGGAGCTGTTTTTT.

This chain links TRBV4-1 with TRBJ2-1, with TRBD1 as a possible D gene (6 bases). The CDR3 runs 13 residues. V dropped 4 bases and J dropped 11 bases, with 15 bases sitting between them. The germline gives CDR1 MGHRA, CDR2 YSYEKL. CDR3 residues: CASSLLPGQKQFF. As DNA, the CDR3 is TGCGCCAGCAGCCTCCTCCCGGGACAAAAGCAGTTCTTC.

The chain recombines TRBV5-1 with TRBJ1-6, with 7 positions matching TRBD1. The germline V gene has CDR1 SGHRS and CDR2 YFSETQ. V lost 5 bases and J lost 6; bases outside the gene matches: 5. The CDR3 consists of 14 residues. The CDR3 DNA sequence: TGCGCCAGCAGGCCGACAGGGAGTAATTCACCCCTCCACTTT. Translating it yields CASRPTGSNSPLHF.

The genes are TRBV7-9 and TRBJ2-3, with 7 positions matching TRBD2. Unmatched junction bases numbered 8, after V lost 5 bases and J lost 3 bases. Per germline, CDR1 SEHNR and CDR2 FQNEAQ (reference sequence). The CDR3 totals 15 residues. CDR3 loop: CASSPGSRGTDTQYF. CDR3 bases: TGTGCCAGCAGCCCGGGCTCGCGGGGGACAGATACGCAGTATTTT.

The chain recombines TRBV10-3 with TRBJ1-5, with a possible D match to TRBD1 (6 bases). Germline V lookup: CDR1 ENHRY, CDR2 SYGVKD. There are 17 residues in the CDR3. Deletions cut 10 bases from V and 3 bases from J, with 25 bases between. CDR3 region: CATSQGMASGTNQPQHF. In nucleotides, the CDR3 is TGTGCCACTTCACAGGGTATGGCGTCCGGGACCAATCAGCCCCAGCATTTT.